These T cell receptor beta chains were read from a single sample in a study of blood T cells in healthy people across ages. A single record per CDR3 protein comes from TCRdb applying MiXCR to the 5' RACE reads. Of about 1.6 million distinct CDR3 sequences listed, around 36% are singletons. Specimen: blood. These receptors were taken from a woman in her thirties in good health. Each CDR3 is given with its conserved first and last residue. The D gene is left open where the match is weak. Not all rows give a size; the values are once, few, many and, for expanded clones, a class.

D gene: -
clone size: few
V gene: TRBV20-1
J gene: TRBJ1-2
CDR3 DNA: TGCAGTGCCTACGACCAGGGATATGACGGCTACACCTTC
CDR3 protein: CSAYDQGYDGYTF

D gene: -
clone size: -
V gene: TRBV4-1
J gene: TRBJ1-1
CDR3 DNA: TGCGCCAGCAGCCAAGACCATCTGTATACTGAAGCTTTCTTT
CDR3 protein: CASSQDHLYTEAFF

D gene: -
clone size: few
V gene: TRBV20-1
J gene: TRBJ2-1
CDR3 DNA: TGCAGTGCTAGAGCAGCTACCGCCATAGACAATGAGCAGTTCTTC
CDR3 protein: CSARAATAIDNEQFF

D gene: -
clone size: few
V gene: TRBV13
J gene: TRBJ2-3
CDR3 DNA: TGTGCCAGCAGCAGCCGGGACCTAACAGATACGCAGTATTTT
CDR3 protein: CASSSRDLTDTQYF

D gene: -
clone size: many
V gene: TRBV29-1
J gene: TRBJ1-5
CDR3 DNA: TGCAGCGTTGAGGGGCAGGCCGATCAGCCCCAGCATTTT
CDR3 protein: CSVEGQADQPQHF

D gene: TRBD1
clone size: few
V gene: TRBV6-1
J gene: TRBJ1-5
CDR3 DNA: TGTGCCAGCAGTGATCAAGGACAGGGGATCAATCAGCCCCAGCATTTT
CDR3 protein: CASSDQGQGINQPQHF

D gene: -
clone size: -
V gene: TRBV13
J gene: TRBJ2-6
CDR3 DNA: TGTGCCAGCAGCCCCGACCGGTTCTCTGGGGCCAACGTCCTGACTTTC
CDR3 protein: CASSPDRFSGANVLTF

D gene: -
clone size: -
V gene: TRBV29-1
J gene: TRBJ2-1
CDR3 DNA: TGCAGCCTGTGGTGGGGGGCCGACAATGAGCAGTTCTTC
CDR3 protein: CSLWWGADNEQFF

D gene: TRBD2
clone size: few
V gene: TRBV3-1
J gene: TRBJ2-1
CDR3 DNA: TGTGCCAGCAGCCAAGTAGCTAGGACTAGCGGCTACAATGAGCAGTTCTTC
CDR3 protein: CASSQVARTSGYNEQFF

D gene: TRBD1
clone size: -
V gene: TRBV30
J gene: TRBJ1-2
CDR3 DNA: TGTGCCTGGAGTGTCGGGACAGGGCCTGGCTACACCTTC
CDR3 protein: CAWSVGTGPGYTF

D gene: -
clone size: once
V gene: TRBV20-1
J gene: TRBJ1-5
CDR3 DNA: TGCAGTGCTAGAGATATCCGGCCCTACTTCAGCAATCAGCCCCAGCATTTT
CDR3 protein: CSARDIRPYFSNQPQHF